This TCR beta chain is drawn from a study of T cell responses to AZD1222 COVID-19 vaccine. Whole-study results and caveats: At baseline, just a handful of AZD1222 recipients tested seropositive. Mostly white British, mostly female donors; authors suggested clonal diversity may be underestimated. Unmutated regions of variants are reportedly targeted by nearly half of spike-specific TCRs. Elevations in Spike-specific TCR breadth and depth followed administration of two AZD1222 doses.

The assay was immunoSEQ multiplex PCR, and TCRdb's table has in-frame clones only and misses some. The profile shows 75,000 to 95,000 clones, 70% to 90% of them singletons. This clone was picked up a small number of times. The antigen is undetermined. The sample contains more than one DNA sequence encoding this CDR3. Germline CDR1 is MNHNS and CDR2 is SASEGT. J gave up 4 bases and V 3 bases, and 0 bases lay outside the gene matches. The CDR3 contains 15 residues. The J gene is TRBJ2-3, the V gene TRBV6-1, with 14 nucleotides matching TRBD2. Here the sequenced sample was peripheral blood, taken 28 days after the second dose of the MenACWY control vaccine. The TCR sequence derives from an adult who received the MenACWY meningococcal vaccine as a control. The CDR3: CASSETSGGADTQYF. For the CDR3, the DNA is TGTGCCAGCAGTGAGACTAGCGGGGGGGCAGATACGCAGTATTTT.